Below, 9 T cell receptor beta chains from the same sample are listed, as sequenced in a study of cytomegalovirus exposure and HLA in healthy donors. Primers for the PCR totalled 60 Vbeta and 13 Jbeta. The repertoire was sequenced with immunoSEQ multiplex PCR; TCRdb's copy has only in-frame clones and lacks some. The table lists roughly 70,000 clones, about 74% of them singletons. Specimen: PBMCs. The receptors were sampled from a human donor in good health.

The V call is TRBV27, the J call TRBJ2-2, with D possibly TRBD2 on 6 matching bases. The CDR3 runs to 14 residues. Germline CDR1 reads MNHEY; CDR2 reads SMNVEV (reference sequence). The CDR3 sequence: CAVKEGLSTGELFF. The CDR3 nucleotides are TGTGCAGTAAAGGAGGGGCTGAGCACCGGGGAGCTGTTTTTT.

CDR3 loop: CASRIPGQGTEAFF. The CDR3 DNA reads as TGTGCCAGCAGAATACCGGGACAGGGTACTGAAGCTTTCTTT. The rearrangement uses TRBV6-6 and TRBJ1-1; 9 bases are a match to TRBD1. The germline gives CDR1 MNHNY, CDR2 SVGAGI (reference sequence). Trimming removed 6 bases from V and 5 bases from J; junction bases left unmatched: 7. The CDR3 has 14 amino acids.

This clone was recorded a few times. The V gene is TRBV6-6, the J gene TRBJ1-3, with 7 bases aligning to TRBD1. The CDR3 contains 16 residues. Trimming removed 4 bases from V and 0 bases from J; junction bases left unmatched: 6. CDR1 and CDR2 from the germline V gene are MNHNY and SVGAGI (reference sequence). The CDR3 DNA follows: TGTGCCAGCAGTTCCCCGACAGGGAGCTCTGGAAACACCATATATTTT. This sequence encodes CASSSPTGSSGNTIYF.

This sequence joins TRBV7-8 and TRBJ1-5, with 7 bases fitting TRBD1. The length of the CDR3 is 19 residues. V lost 1 base to trimming and J lost 0 bases; unmatched junction nucleotides: 12. The germline V gene encodes CDR1 SGHVS and CDR2 FQNEAQ. The DNA of the CDR3 is TGTGCCAGCAGCTTAGACAGGGGCCTCCCCAACTATAGCAATCAGCCCCAGCATTTT. Its translation: CASSLDRGLPNYSNQPQHF. Combining the CDR3 with reference TRBV7-8 and TRBJ1-5 gives the whole variable domain GAGVSQSPRYKVAKRGQDVALRCDPISGHVSLFWYQQALGQGPEFLTYFQNEAQLDKSGLPSDRFFAERPEGSVSTLKIQRTQQEDSAVYLCASSLDRGLPNYSNQPQHFGDGTRLSIL.

The chain couples TRBV15 to TRBJ1-6; D ambiguous. The CDR3 covers 16 residues. The germline V gene has CDR1 LNHNV and CDR2 YYDKDF (reference sequence). The ends were cut back, 5 bases at V and 0 bases at J, with 11 bases in the middle. The CDR3 spells CATSPDPGSYNSPLHF. The CDR3 DNA reads as TGTGCCACCAGCCCTGATCCGGGCTCCTATAATTCACCCCTCCACTTT.

The V gene is TRBV30, the J gene TRBJ2-3, with 10 nucleotides matching TRBD2. Germline-derived CDR1 and CDR2 are GTSNPN and SVGIG (reference sequence). After removal of 4 bases from V and 4 bases from J, the junction contained 11 bases not matched to a gene. CDR3 length: 16 residues. CDR3 protein: CAWNSGRKALSDTQYF. CDR3 sequence (DNA): TGTGCCTGGAATAGCGGGAGGAAAGCACTATCAGATACGCAGTATTTT. Full variable domain (rest looked up from reference TRBV30 and TRBJ2-3): SQTIHQWPATLVQPVGSPLSLECTVEGTSNPNLYWYRQAAGRGLQLLFYSVGIGQISSEVPQNLSASRPQDRQFILSSKKLLLSDSGFYLCAWNSGRKALSDTQYFGPGTRLTVL.

The chain combines TRBV15 with TRBJ1-2, with D possibly TRBD1 on 5 matching bases. CDR3 length: 15 residues. Trimming shortened V by 0 bases and J by 8 bases, and 16 bases separated the two germline ends. Germline V gene sequence: CDR1 LNHNV, CDR2 YYDKDF (reference sequence). CDR3 amino acids: CATSRDPQAGWGYTF. The CDR3 nucleotides are TGTGCCACCAGCAGAGATCCTCAGGCAGGGTGGGGCTACACCTTC.

This clone was counted only a few times. The chain combines TRBV5-1 with TRBJ2-7; 9 positions match TRBD1. Germline loops: CDR1 SGHRS, CDR2 YFSETQ. Unmatched junction bases numbered 10, after V lost 0 bases and J lost 6 bases. The CDR3 length is 16 residues. CDR3 sequence reads: CASSLAYGTGIGEQYF. The CDR3 region has the DNA TGCGCCAGCAGCTTGGCTTATGGGACAGGGATAGGCGAGCAGTACTTC.

The chain is built from TRBV30 and TRBJ2-6, with TRBD2 as a possible D gene (6 bases). The CDR3 runs 14 residues. Per the germline V gene, CDR1 is GTSNPN and CDR2 is SVGIG (reference sequence). V was clipped by 1 base and J by 2 bases, with 6 bases between them. The CDR3 DNA follows: TGTGCCTGGAGTGGGGGGGCTGGGGCCAACGTCCTGACTTTC. Residues: CAWSGGAGANVLTF.